The present entry profiles one T cell receptor beta chain with its context. This clonotype showed up just a few times. Its antigen is not yet known. No clone much larger than this one lies a single base away; base qualities are absent. The data belong to a study of T cells after yellow fever vaccination (dated by TCRdb to between 2018 and 2020). The study in broad terms: Libraries from fractions with low cell numbers were prepared with the SMART-Seq v4 Ultra Low Input RNA kit. Bulk TCR alpha and beta repertoires were sequenced longitudinally to track T-cell clones before and after primary and booster YFV17D yellow fever vaccination. Two healthy male donors, one aged 18 to 29 and one aged 30 to 40 years, were included in the cohort. Blood samples were taken at several timepoints before and after primary and secondary immunization, and bulk PBMC replicates and cell subsets were isolated.

From its cysteine to its phenylalanine, the CDR3 spans 14 amino acids. Left in the record is the CDR3 DNA by itself, 42 bases read in frame from the first base. CDR1 and CDR2 are drawn from the germline V gene: SGHRS, YFSETQ. V is cut by 6 bases and J by 0 bases, and the space between the germline ends is 12 bases. The paper as a whole reports these results and caveats: Compared with the primary T-cell response, the secondary T-cell response was faster but weaker, reaching its peak on day 5 rather than on day 15. Computational filtering was needed because FACS-sorted repertoires could contain abundant contaminating clonotypes from the bulk population. Because the study included only a couple of donors, the extent to which the findings can be generalized is limited. A small fraction of clonotypes appeared in both the CD4 and CD8 compartments, likely as a result of convergent recombination. Most clones expanded after primary vaccination (96% of CD4 and 88% of CD8) were re-detected after the booster, suggesting that broad memory maintenance occurred.

The sample's treatment or condition label is to be understood as: live attenuated yellow fever vaccine strain. A standard Ficoll-Paque protocol was used to isolate PBMCs from peripheral blood. CD4 and CD8 T-cell fractions were isolated with Dynabeads CD4 and CD8 positive selection kits. RNA was extracted with TriZol from bulk PBMCs, CD4 and CD8 fractions, and dextramer-positive and dextramer-negative fractions. Synthesis of TCR cDNA relied on 5'RACE template switching, a step that introduced a universal primer site along with unique molecular identifiers. cDNA synthesis was primed from both the TCR alpha and TCR beta constant segments. Library amplification used two PCR steps, and the second PCR step added sample barcodes and sequencing adapters. Sequencing of the libraries was done on either Illumina HiSeq 2500 (2x100 bp) or NovaSeq (2x150 bp). The authors processed their data as follows. Reads were demultiplexed and collapsed into UMI consensus sequences with MIGEC, and V(D)J alignment was performed with MiXCR. Clonotypes responding to the vaccine were identified with edgeR on replicate PBMC samples, with the criteria of FDR below 0.01 and a log2 fold change above 5 up to day 15. Each bulk clonotype received a CD4 or CD8 identity based on whether the sequenced CD4 or CD8 repertoire contained that clonotype at higher abundance. Clones were called with MiXCR by TCRdb after fastp trimmed the public reads at Q25, and only in-frame beta chains were retained. Records with the same CDR3 protein are collapsed into one entry carrying the most frequent genes and DNA. The V and J calls and clone size come from TCRdb's table, not from the authors' own analysis. Counted in this sample were roughly 250,000 distinct CDR3 sequences; over 10% of them appeared once. The leading ten clones occupy 0.4% to 0.55% of the sample.

Sequenced here: CD4+ T cells sorted from PBMCs, sampled 45 days after the yellow fever booster vaccination. This sequence was found in a young man who received the YFV17D yellow fever vaccine. The sequence joins TRBV5-1 to TRBJ1-1; too little of a D gene remains to name it. Here is the DNA: TGCGCCAGCACCCCGGGAGGGCTGAACACTGAAGCTTTCTTT. Translation gives CASTPGGLNTEAFF.